This is a list of T cell receptor beta chains from one sample in a study of OX40 agonist ivuxolimab in advanced cancers. Sequencing was performed with immunoSEQ multiplex PCR; in TCRdb, only in-frame clones are kept and a portion is missing. The profile shows over 30,000 clones, roughly 82% of them singletons. The sequenced sample was CD4+ or CD8+ T cells sorted from blood, obtained in a trial of the OX40 agonist ivuxolimab. All receptors derive from an adult with an advanced solid tumor such as melanoma, head and neck, liver or kidney cancer. CDR3s include the opening cysteine and the closing phenylalanine or tryptophan. The order of the fields is D gene, clone size, J gene, V gene, CDR3 DNA, CDR3 protein. D genes are given only for firm matches. Expanded clones are given a class, and other clones once, few, many or no size at all.

>.|.|TRBJ1-6|TRBV28
TGTGCCAGCAGTTCTGGGGGAGGTTCGTCACCCCTCCACTTT
CASSSGGGSSPLHF
>.|.|TRBJ2-5|TRBV18
TGTGCCAGCTCACCCCTAACAGAGGGAGAAGAGACCCAGTACTTC
CASSPLTEGEETQYF
>.|.|TRBJ2-7|TRBV5-4
TGTGCCAGCAGCACTCCCCTGGCTGGGCAGGTCAAGTTAGGCGAGCAGTACTTC
CASSTPLAGQVKLGEQYF
>TRBD1|.|TRBJ2-7|TRBV19
TGTGCCAGCCGGGACAGTTTCACCTACGAGCAGTACTTC
CASRDSFTYEQYF
>TRBD1|.|TRBJ2-1|TRBV4-1
TGCGCCAGCAGCTACCAACAGGGGTGGCAAAATGAGCAGTTCTTC
CASSYQQGWQNEQFF
>.|.|TRBJ2-3|TRBV4-1
TGCGCCAGCAGCCAAGTTGGAGGGTCCTACACAGATACGCAGTATTTT
CASSQVGGSYTDTQYF
>TRBD1|.|TRBJ2-7|TRBV6-1
TGTGCCAGCAGTGAAATGGGACAGGGGTTCTACGAGCAGTACTTC
CASSEMGQGFYEQYF
>TRBD1|.|TRBJ1-6|TRBV7-6
TGTGCCAGCAGCACCCGGACAGGGCTGGATTCACCCCTCCACTTT
CASSTRTGLDSPLHF
>.|.|TRBJ1-1|TRBV10-3
TGTGCCATCAGTGACGAGTCGACGGGGGCTCGAACTGAAGCTTTCTTT
CAISDESTGARTEAFF
>.|many|TRBJ2-2|TRBV6-1
TGTGCCATCGGGGACGTAGAGCGGGGGGAGCTGTTTTTT
CAIGDVERGELFF
>.|once|TRBJ2-1|TRBV7-7
TGTGCTAGCAGCCTACTAAATGACGGACTCAATGAGCAGTTCTTC
CASSLLNDGLNEQFF
>.|.|TRBJ1-1|TRBV11-1
TGTGCCAGCAGCCCGACCCTAGTGTGGGGATCTACTGAAGCTTTCTTT
CASSPTLVWGSTEAFF
>.|.|TRBJ1-1|TRBV30
TGTGCCCTCATAACTGGGAACACTGAAGCTTTCTTT
CALITGNTEAFF
>.|.|TRBJ1-5|TRBV19
TGTGCCAGTAGTATTTCAGGGCGTCAGCCCCAGCATTTT
CASSISGRQPQHF
>TRBD1|.|TRBJ1-1|TRBV7-3
TGTGCCAGCAGCATGGACAGGATGAACACTGAAGCTTTCTTT
CASSMDRMNTEAFF
>TRBD1|.|TRBJ1-4|TRBV2
TGTGCCAGCAGCGGCCGGGACAGGGAAATTAATGCAAAACTGTTTTTT
CASSGRDREINAKLFF
>TRBD1|few|TRBJ1-1|TRBV10-1
TGCGCCAGCAGTGAGACCCGGGACAGGGGAAATATAAACACCACTCTGAACACTGAAGCTTTCTTT
CASSETRDRGNINTTLNTEAFF
>TRBD2|once|TRBJ2-1|TRBV5-4
TGTGCCAGCAGCTACCGACTAGCGGGGGGGAATGAGCAGTTCTTC
CASSYRLAGGNEQFF
>.|.|TRBJ1-2|TRBV30
TGTGCCTGGAGCGACGAAGGGTTCTATGGCTACACCTTC
CAWSDEGFYGYTF
>TRBD2|.|TRBJ2-3|TRBV28
TGTGCCAGCAGTGCGGGAGGGGTCACAGATACGCAGTATTTT
CASSAGGVTDTQYF
>.|.|TRBJ2-7|TRBV7-6
TGTGCCAGCAGCTTAGATGCGGGTGTGGTACGGTACGAGCAGTACTTC
CASSLDAGVVRYEQYF
>.|.|TRBJ1-4|TRBV20-1
TGCAGTGCTTTTGGGATTTCTGAACTGTTTTTT
CSAFGISELFF
>.|few|TRBJ2-2|TRBV7-9
TGTGCCAGCAGCGACCCGAACACCGGGGAGCTGTTTTTT
CASSDPNTGELFF
>TRBD1|.|TRBJ1-5|TRBV2
TGTGCCAGCAGGGGGACAGGGGGCGGTCAGCCCCAGCATTTT
CASRGTGGGQPQHF
>TRBD2|.|TRBJ2-7|TRBV30
TGTGCCTGGAGTCTTGGCGGGGGGTTGGGGGAGCAGTACTTC
CAWSLGGGLGEQYF
>.|.|TRBJ2-1|TRBV4-3
TGCGCCAGCAGCCAAGATATCGGGGGAACCTACAATGAGCAGTTCTTC
CASSQDIGGTYNEQFF
>TRBD2|medium-sized|TRBJ2-1|TRBV4-1
TGCGCCAGCAGCCAAGCCCCCTCTAGCGGGAGGGAGCAGTTCTTC
CASSQAPSSGREQFF
>.|.|TRBJ1-1|TRBV10-1
TGCGCCAGCAGTACGCCAGAGCTTATTATGAACACTGAAGCTTTCTTT
CASSTPELIMNTEAFF
>.|.|TRBJ1-5|TRBV19
TGTGCCAGTAGTCCAATACCCCTTAGCAATCAGCCCCAGCATTTT
CASSPIPLSNQPQHF
>.|.|TRBJ2-7|TRBV6-1
TGTGCCAGCAGTCCCGGGCTAGACCAGTACGAGCAGTACTTC
CASSPGLDQYEQYF
>.|once|TRBJ2-7|TRBV10-3
TGTGCCATCAGTGGAATAGAGTTTAACTACGAGCAGTACTTC
CAISGIEFNYEQYF
>TRBD1|once|TRBJ1-1|TRBV25-1
TGTGCCAGCAGTGGACAGGGGCCGAACACTGAAGCTTTCTTT
CASSGQGPNTEAFF
>TRBD1|few|TRBJ1-1|TRBV12-5
TGTGCTAGTGGTACAGGGGGTCCCACTGAAGCTTTCTTT
CASGTGGPTEAFF
>.|.|TRBJ1-1|TRBV7-9
TGTGCCAGCAGCTTTGTTGGGGAGACCACTGAAGCTTTCTTT
CASSFVGETTEAFF
>.|few|TRBJ2-7|TRBV7-3
TGTGCCAGCAGCCCCGGTGCGTCCTACGAGCAGTACTTC
CASSPGASYEQYF
>.|few|TRBJ1-4|TRBV30
TGTGCCTGGAGTGAAGGGGTTAATGAAAAACTGTTTTTT
CAWSEGVNEKLFF
>.|.|TRBJ2-3|TRBV27
TGTGCCAGCAGTTTAATGGGCCCCCACACAGATACGCAGTATTTT
CASSLMGPHTDTQYF
>.|.|TRBJ1-2|TRBV15
TGTGCCACCAGCAGAGTGGGGGGGGACCTTTATGGCTACACCTTC
CATSRVGGDLYGYTF
>TRBD1|once|TRBJ2-1|TRBV13
TGTGCCAGCCTTGGGACAGGGAGGAATGAGCAGTTCTTC
CASLGTGRNEQFF
>TRBD1|few|TRBJ1-2|TRBV19
TGTGCCAGCTACAGGGGGACCTATGGCTACACCTTC
CASYRGTYGYTF
>TRBD1|.|TRBJ1-1|TRBV9
TGTGCCAGCAGCGTAGCTAGGGGGCTGGACACTGAAGCTTTCTTT
CASSVARGLDTEAFF
>TRBD1|.|TRBJ2-7|TRBV7-6
TGTGCCAGCAGCTTCGGACAGGGAACCTACGAGCAGTACTTC
CASSFGQGTYEQYF
>TRBD2|.|TRBJ2-1|TRBV19
TGTGCCAGTAGTACCACCTCTAGGGACTATCTCTACAATGAGCAGTTCTTC
CASSTTSRDYLYNEQFF